The next 22 T cell receptor beta chains were all read from a single sample in a study of yellow fever vaccine responses in identical twins. TCRdb reanalysed the RT-PCR reads using MiXCR and keeps one entry per CDR3 protein. The sample shows approximately 15,000 distinct CDR3 sequences, around 84% of them seen only once. Specimen: T cells from blood (PBMCs), unsorted or a sorted subset (not recorded which), collected before or after yellow fever vaccination (not recorded which). Receptors originate from a woman aged 18 to 35 who received the yellow fever vaccine.

The chain has TRBV29-1 and TRBJ2-5, with a weak D call TRBD1 (5 bases). The CDR3 is made up of 13 amino acids. Trimming took 4 bases from V and 5 from J, leaving 14 bases between them. Germline CDR1 SQVTM, CDR2 ANQGSEA. CDR3: CSVAWQGWETQYF. The CDR3 region has the DNA TGCAGCGTTGCGTGGCAGGGTTGGGAGACCCAGTACTTC.

V gene TRBV9 combines with J gene TRBJ2-7, with TRBD2 as a possible D gene (6 bases). CDR1 is SGDLS and CDR2 is YYNGEE in the germline V gene. Trimming pared 0 bases from V and 2 bases from J, leaving 12 bases between. CDR3 size: 15 residues. CDR3 sequence reads: CASSVGGVAAYEQYF. The CDR3 nucleotides are TGTGCCAGCAGCGTAGGGGGGGTCGCAGCCTACGAGCAGTACTTC.

The rearrangement joins TRBV20-1 to TRBJ2-7; D perhaps matches TRBD2 (5 bases). V dropped 3 bases and J dropped 6 bases, with 12 bases sitting between them. CDR3 size: 12 residues. The germline CDR1 and CDR2 sequences are DFQATT and SNEGSKA (reference sequence). The CDR3 DNA is TGCAGTGCTAGGGATACTAGTCTCGAGCAGTACTTC. Amino acid sequence: CSARDTSLEQYF.

The genes are TRBV5-1 and TRBJ2-1; either TRBD1 or TRBD2 may fit D (5 bases each). This CDR3 comprises 13 residues. V was cut by 5 bases and J by 10 bases, with 16 bases left in between. Germline V lookup: CDR1 SGHRS, CDR2 YFSETQ. The CDR3 bases are TGCGCCAGCAGTTTTGGGGGTCCCATGGAGCAGTTCTTC. It is translated as CASSFGGPMEQFF.

The chain combines TRBV10-3 with TRBJ2-7; D gene uncertain. Trimming stripped 0 bases from V and 6 bases from J, with 9 bases between. This CDR3 has 13 amino acids. Germline CDR1 reads ENHRY; CDR2 reads SYGVKD. CDR3 protein: CAISESTPPEQYF. The CDR3 nucleotides read TGTGCCATCAGTGAGTCGACCCCTCCCGAGCAGTACTTC.

The table lists this clonotype with a few counts. CDR3 in DNA: TGTGCCAGCAGTGATAGGACAGGGCCAGATACGCAGTATTTT. Translation gives CASSDRTGPDTQYF. The chain joins TRBV2 to TRBJ2-3; 8 nucleotides agree with TRBD1. The V segment lost 3 bases and the J segment 4 bases; nucleotides outside the gene matches: 3. The V gene's germline CDR1 is SNHLY and CDR2 FYNNEI. This CDR3 has 14 residues.

The chain couples TRBV28 to TRBJ2-1, with 12 bases that match TRBD2. The CDR3 consists of 15 residues. Trimming at V came to 2 bases and at J to 8 bases, leaving 4 bases not matched to a gene. Looked up from germline, CDR1 is MDHEN and CDR2 is SYDVKM. The chain's CDR3 is CASSLASGGADEQFF. The CDR3 nucleotides are TGTGCCAGCAGTTTAGCTAGCGGGGGGGCTGATGAGCAGTTCTTC.

The chain uses TRBV12-3 or TRBV12-4 and TRBJ1-6; 7 bases agree with TRBD1. CDR3 length equals 15 residues. V lost 0 bases and J lost 13; bases outside the gene matches: 9. The CDR3 loop is CASSLARDRVDPLHF. The DNA for the CDR3 is TGTGCCAGCAGTTTAGCGCGTGACAGGGTTGATCCCCTCCACTTT.

This chain joins TRBV29-1 and TRBJ2-5, with a tentative D call TRBD2 (6 bases). Trimming removed 5 bases at V and 5 bases at J, with 15 bases between. The CDR3 runs to 13 residues. Germline CDR1 and CDR2: SQVTM and ANQGSEA. The CDR3 DNA sequence: TGCAGCGTTACTCGACCGGGAGAGGAGACCCAGTACTTC. Its protein product is CSVTRPGEETQYF.

The chain recombines TRBV20-1 with TRBJ1-1; D unresolved. The CDR3 is 13 amino acids. Germline V lookup: CDR1 DFQATT, CDR2 SNEGSKA (reference sequence). With 0 bases removed from V and 2 bases from J, the gap between germline ends came to 7 bases. The CDR3, as DNA: TGCAGTGCTAGAGATCTCATTAACACTGAAGCTTTCTTT. Its translation is CSARDLINTEAFF.

Remarks on this clonotype: One junction end does not reproduce the germline sequence, and a read error may be involved. The CDR3 DNA reads as TGTGCCAGCAGCCAAGACGGGACTAACCAAGAGACCCAGAACTTC. As protein: CASSQDGTNQETQNF. The chain recombines TRBV3-1 with TRBJ2-5, with TRBD2 matching over 7 bases. This CDR3 has 15 amino acids. The V gene's germline CDR1 is LGHDT and CDR2 YNNKEL (reference sequence).

This clonotype appeared a single time. J is TRBJ1-6 and V is TRBV11-3; D is perhaps TRBD1 (6 bases). In germline, CDR1 is SGHNT, CDR2 YENEEA. This CDR3 has 15 amino acids. The V end lost 4 bases, the J end lost 7 bases, and 14 bases lay between the germline ends. The CDR3 region has the DNA TGTGCCAGCAGCTCGGCTTCCGGGACAAATTCACCCCTCCACTTT. This encodes CASSSASGTNSPLHF.

The J gene is TRBJ1-5, the V gene TRBV19; D possibly corresponds to TRBD1 (6 bases). There are 14 residues in the CDR3. Trimming pared 5 bases from V and 3 bases from J, leaving 11 bases between. Germline V lookup: CDR1 LNHDA, CDR2 SQIVND (reference sequence). The DNA of the CDR3 is TGTGCCAGTAGTCGAGGACAGTCCAATCAGCCCCAGCATTTT. This gives the protein CASSRGQSNQPQHF.

This chain links TRBV2 with TRBJ2-3, with 8 nucleotides matching TRBD2. Unmatched junction bases numbered 3, after V lost 2 bases and J lost 5 bases. This CDR3 comprises 14 residues. Germline loops: CDR1 SNHLY, CDR2 FYNNEI. CDR3 coding DNA: TGTGCCAGCAGTGAAAATCTAGCGGGAGATACGCAGTATTTT. Its translation: CASSENLAGDTQYF.

This chain connects TRBV10-3 to TRBJ2-3, with 13 bases that match TRBD2. The V segment lost 6 bases and the J segment 3 bases; nucleotides outside the gene matches: 6. The CDR3 consists of 16 residues. The germline CDR1 and CDR2 sequences are ENHRY and SYGVKD. CDR3 in DNA: TGTGCCATCAGCGACCTGGGACTAGCGGGGACAGATACGCAGTATTTT. It specifies CAISDLGLAGTDTQYF.

The chain employs TRBV19 and TRBJ2-2; D is uncertain. Looked up from germline, CDR1 is LNHDA and CDR2 is SQIVND (reference sequence). The CDR3 covers 10 residues. Trimming pared 5 bases from V and 6 bases from J, leaving 1 base between. CDR3 sequence (DNA): TGTGCCAGTAGTCCCGGGGAGCTGTTTTTT. Amino acid sequence: CASSPGELFF. Together with reference TRBV19 and TRBJ2-2, the CDR3 gives the full variable domain: DGGITQSPKYLFRKEGQNVTLSCEQNLNHDAMYWYRQDPGQGLRLIYYSQIVNDFQKGDIAEGYSVSREKKESFPLTVTSAQKNPTAFYLCASSPGELFFGEGSRLTVL.

The chain combines TRBV12-3 or TRBV12-4 with TRBJ2-7, with 7 nucleotides matching TRBD1. J was trimmed by 2 bases and V by 5 bases; bases with no gene match: 3. The CDR3 is made up of 13 amino acids. The CDR3 DNA reads as TGTGCCAGCAGTCCTGGACAGGCCTACGAGCAGTACTTC. Protein product: CASSPGQAYEQYF.

This CDR3 reads CSVEAGGLAGTTYEQYF. CDR3 DNA: TGCAGCGTTGAAGCAGGAGGACTAGCGGGAACTACCTACGAGCAGTACTTC. This rearrangement joins TRBV29-1 to TRBJ2-7; 12 nucleotides match TRBD2. V lost 1 base and J lost 2; bases outside the gene matches: 9. The CDR3 spans 17 residues. The V gene's germline CDR1 is SQVTM and CDR2 ANQGSEA.

The J gene is TRBJ2-2, the V gene TRBV29-1; possible D gene TRBD1, 5 bases. This CDR3 has 13 residues. CDR1 SQVTM and CDR2 ANQGSEA come from the germline V gene. The V end was cut by 5 bases, the J end by 6 bases, with 13 bases between. The CDR3 reads CSVQGWGAGELFF. The CDR3 coding sequence is TGCAGCGTTCAGGGTTGGGGCGCCGGGGAGCTGTTTTTT.

The chain combines TRBV7-2 with TRBJ2-1; D may be TRBD2 (5 bases). This CDR3 has 14 amino acids. The germline CDR1 and CDR2 sequences are SGHTA and FQGNSA. V lost 0 bases to trimming and J lost 9 bases, with 12 bases between them. This CDR3 reads CASSLAASTGEQFF. The DNA of the CDR3 is TGTGCCAGCAGCTTAGCGGCTAGCACGGGTGAGCAGTTCTTC.

The rearrangement uses TRBV10-3 and TRBJ2-3; 7 bases map to TRBD2. Germline V gene sequence: CDR1 ENHRY, CDR2 SYGVKD. The CDR3 has 15 residues. The V and J ends lost 7 bases and 2 bases, in that order; junction bases with no gene match: 9. CDR3 sequence (DNA): TGTGCCATCAATAAACTAGCGAACTTCACAGATACGCAGTATTTT. This translates into CAINKLANFTDTQYF.

This rearrangement joins TRBV28 to TRBJ2-3; 14 bases map to TRBD2. Germline loops: CDR1 MDHEN, CDR2 SYDVKM. The CDR3 covers 17 residues. V dropped 5 bases and J dropped 2; count of bases not matched to a gene: 6. The CDR3 here is CASSPGLAGDLTDTQYF. CDR3 nucleotide sequence: TGTGCCAGCAGTCCGGGACTAGCGGGGGACCTCACAGATACGCAGTATTTT.